This T cell receptor (beta chain) was obtained from a study of cytomegalovirus exposure and HLA in healthy donors. About this clone: Its antigen is not identified.

Germline CDR1 reads MNHEY; CDR2 reads SVGAGI. The CDR3 has 15 residues. With 7 bases clipped from V and 4 bases from J, the junction kept 8 bases outside the gene matches. The study's findings and limits: According to reports, the classifier identified cytomegalovirus status with high specificity and sensitivity. In vitro confirmation showed three CMV-associated chains to be CMV antigen specific. Altogether, 150 to 200 TCR beta chains were recorded as cytomegalovirus-associated.

Primers for the PCR totalled 60 Vbeta and 13 Jbeta. Assay used: immunoSEQ multiplex PCR; TCRdb lists only in-frame clones, some missing. The data hold fewer than 85,000 clones, with about three quarters observed a single time. Sequencing was carried out using PBMCs. The V gene is TRBV6-5, the J gene TRBJ2-2; TRBD1 matches at 8 bases. The sequence was obtained from a woman in her forties in good health and CMV-seropositive. The CDR3 here is CASTQGAHGTGELFF. In DNA, the CDR3 is TGTGCCAGCACTCAGGGGGCGCATGGCACCGGGGAGCTGTTTTTT.